This entry lists 25 T cell receptor beta chains sequenced from one sample in a study of cytomegalovirus exposure and HLA in healthy donors (dated 2017 in TCRdb). Libraries were made using the immunoSEQ multiplex PCR assay. For the multiplex PCR, a mixture combining 60 forward primers for TCR Vbeta segments and 13 reverse primers for TCR Jbeta segments was used. This is the immuneACCESS table as TCRdb keeps it, with only in-frame sequences that have V and J called. A part of the clones is gone; compared with another copy, unresolved V genes explain less than half, and the rest is unexplained. Counted in this sample were roughly 150,000 clones; approximately 80% of them appeared once. 2.5% to 3.5% of the sample goes to the ten largest clones. The sample taken for sequencing was PBMCs. The receptors originated from a male donor in good health and CMV-seronegative.

This clone was observed a single time. The chain carries TRBV30 and TRBJ1-2; TRBD1 might be the D (5 bases). V lost 6 bases and J 8 bases, leaving 13 bases between the germline ends. CDR3 length: 11 amino acids. Germline values: CDR1 GTSNPN, CDR2 SVGIG (reference sequence). The CDR3 bases are TGTGCCTGTATGACAGCCCGCGGCTACACCTTC. It translates to CACMTARGYTF. Variable domain in full (rest from reference TRBV30 and TRBJ1-2): SQTIHQWPATLVQPVGSPLSLECTVEGTSNPNLYWYRQAAGRGLQLLFYSVGIGQISSEVPQNLSASRPQDRQFILSSKKLLLSDSGFYLCACMTARGYTFGSGTRLTVV.

This chain connects TRBV5-4 to TRBJ2-1; TRBD2 agrees at 7 bases. J gave up 2 bases and V 4 bases, and 6 bases lay outside the gene matches. The CDR3 length is 15 residues. CDR1 is SGHNT and CDR2 is YYREEE in the germline V gene (reference sequence). The CDR3 protein is CASSTSSGPYNEQFF. For the CDR3, the DNA is TGTGCCAGCAGCACCTCTAGCGGACCCTACAATGAGCAGTTCTTC. Full variable domain (outside the CDR3, taken from reference TRBV5-4 and TRBJ2-1): ETGVTQSPTHLIKTRGQQVTLRCSSQSGHNTVSWYQQALGQGPQFIFQYYREEENGRGNFPPRFSGLQFPNYSSELNVNALELDDSALYLCASSTSSGPYNEQFFGPGTRLTVL.

V and J are TRBV29-1 and TRBJ1-1, with D possibly matching TRBD1 (6 bases). V dropped 2 bases and J dropped 7 bases, with 11 bases sitting between them. Germline V gene lookup returns CDR1 SQVTM and CDR2 ANQGSEA. The CDR3 runs 12 residues. The CDR3 loop is CSVENGDIEAFF. The CDR3 DNA sequence: TGCAGCGTTGAAAACGGGGACATTGAAGCTTTCTTT.

The V gene is TRBV28, the J gene TRBJ2-5; weak D call: TRBD1 (5 bases). V was trimmed by 5 bases and J by 4 bases, leaving 11 bases between them. The CDR3 covers 13 residues. Germline CDR1 reads MDHEN; CDR2 reads SYDVKM. In nucleotides, the CDR3 is TGTGCCAGCAGTCCAGACAGTAGAGAGACCCAGTACTTC. It codes for CASSPDSRETQYF.

V is TRBV5-1 and J is TRBJ2-3; the D gene is possibly TRBD1 (6 bases). V was pared by 0 bases and J by 3 bases, with 11 bases between. The CDR3 loop spans 15 amino acids. The germline V gene encodes CDR1 SGHRS and CDR2 YFSETQ. CDR3 protein: CASSLAGEETDTQYF. CDR3 nucleotide sequence: TGCGCCAGCAGCTTGGCAGGGGAAGAGACAGATACGCAGTATTTT.

This rearrangement joins TRBV4-1 to TRBJ1-3; D is unresolved. Germline V gives CDR1 MGHRA, CDR2 YSYEKL. This CDR3 has 17 amino acids. Trimming shortened V by 0 bases and J by 8 bases, and 20 bases separated the two germline ends. The CDR3 bases are TGCGCCAGCAGCCAAGATCCCACAGATGCAGGTCTGGACACCATATATTTT. It translates to CASSQDPTDAGLDTIYF.

The gene calls are TRBV19 and TRBJ1-6; maybe TRBD1 (5 bases). V gave up 6 bases and J gave up 10 bases, with 16 bases separating them. The germline V gene has CDR1 LNHDA and CDR2 SQIVND (reference sequence). The CDR3 has 14 amino acids. CDR3 nucleotide sequence: TGTGCCAGTAGCCCAACGGGGGGGAGATCACCCCTCCACTTT. Its protein is CASSPTGGRSPLHF. Full variable domain (outside the CDR3, taken from reference TRBV19 and TRBJ1-6): DGGITQSPKYLFRKEGQNVTLSCEQNLNHDAMYWYRQDPGQGLRLIYYSQIVNDFQKGDIAEGYSVSREKKESFPLTVTSAQKNPTAFYLCASSPTGGRSPLHFGNGTRLTVT.

This clone was found a few times. V and J are TRBV6-9 and TRBJ1-4; TRBD1 aligns across 7 bases. The junction had 21 bases not matched to a gene; V was cut back by 4 bases and J by 10 bases. The CDR3 covers 18 residues. Germline V lookup: CDR1 MNHGY, CDR2 SVAAGI. This CDR3 is CASSLFRGEETTWGKLFF. CDR3 bases: TGTGCCAGCAGTTTGTTCAGGGGGGAAGAGACCACGTGGGGAAAACTGTTTTTT.

This clone appeared a few times. The rearrangement links TRBV28 to TRBJ1-2; 10 bases are a match to TRBD1. There are 14 residues in the CDR3. Germline CDR1 MDHEN, CDR2 SYDVKM. The V and J ends lost 6 bases and 4 bases, in that order; junction bases with no gene match: 5. CDR3 residues: CASRWTGGIYGYTF. The CDR3 region has the DNA TGTGCCAGCAGGTGGACAGGGGGAATCTATGGCTACACCTTC.

The CDR3 is CASSVEGAVAWRGNQPQHF. As DNA, the CDR3 is TGTGCCAGCAGCGTAGAGGGGGCTGTGGCCTGGAGGGGCAATCAGCCCCAGCATTTT. The chain joins TRBV9 to TRBJ1-5; 7 nucleotides agree with TRBD1. This CDR3 spans 19 amino acids. Germline CDR1 is SGDLS and CDR2 is YYNGEE. V lost 0 bases, J lost 2 bases, and 14 bases stayed unmatched.

The genes are TRBV5-6 and TRBJ2-7; 10 positions match TRBD2. The V gene's germline CDR1 is SGHDT and CDR2 YYEEEE. J was trimmed by 0 bases and V by 2 bases; bases with no gene match: 8. The CDR3 totals 17 residues. In DNA, the CDR3 is TGTGCCAGCAGCTTCCGAGGACTAGCGGAACTCTCCTACGAGCAGTACTTC. Residues: CASSFRGLAELSYEQYF.

The chain links TRBV28 to TRBJ1-1, with 7 bases that match TRBD1. Germline V gene sequence: CDR1 MDHEN, CDR2 SYDVKM. J gave up 2 bases and V 6 bases, and 6 bases lay outside the gene matches. CDR3 length equals 14 residues. CDR3 DNA sequence: TGTGCCAGCAGCTCGGGACAGAGAAACACTGAAGCTTTCTTT. Its translation is CASSSGQRNTEAFF. Using reference TRBV28 and TRBJ1-1 for the parts outside the CDR3, the full variable domain is DVKVTQSSRYLVKRTGEKVFLECVQDMDHENMFWYRQDPGLGLRLIYFSYDVKMKEKGDIPEGYSVSREKKERFSLILESASTNQTSMYLCASSSGQRNTEAFFGQGTRLTVV.

The chain carries TRBV30 and TRBJ1-4; the D is unclear. Trimming cost V 0 bases and J 0 bases, with 11 bases left between them. The V gene's germline CDR1 is GTSNPN and CDR2 SVGIG (reference sequence). The CDR3 totals 16 residues. As DNA, the CDR3 is TGTGCCTGGAGTGTAGGCGCGGCTGCAACTAATGAAAAACTGTTTTTT. Translation: CAWSVGAAATNEKLFF.

The chain couples TRBV18 to TRBJ2-7; TRBD1 matches 8 bases. There are 16 residues in the CDR3. V shed 2 bases, J shed 3 bases, and the junction held 9 bases outside the gene matches. Germline V gene data show CDR1 as KGHSH and CDR2 as LQKENI. CDR3 sequence: CASSPFTGDRYYEQYF. Written as DNA, the CDR3 is TGTGCCAGCTCACCATTCACCGGGGACAGGTACTACGAGCAGTACTTC.

The chain uses TRBV15 and TRBJ1-1; 7 nucleotides agree with TRBD1. There are 15 residues in the CDR3. Germline-derived CDR1 and CDR2 are LNHNV and YYDKDF (reference sequence). The V and J ends lost 1 base and 11 bases, in that order; junction bases with no gene match: 13. CDR3 protein: CATSRGRIDRDGAFF. DNA for the CDR3: TGTGCCACCAGCAGAGGCAGGATAGACAGGGATGGGGCTTTCTTT.

J is TRBJ1-5 and V is TRBV28; D is possibly TRBD1 (6 bases). There are 15 residues in the CDR3. V was shortened by 2 bases and J by 4 bases, with 12 bases between the two germline ends. CDR1 and CDR2 (germline): MDHEN, SYDVKM. The CDR3 DNA sequence: TGTGCCAGCAGTTTAGAAGACAGGAGGAATCAGCCCCAGCATTTT. Translating it yields CASSLEDRRNQPQHF. The variable domain in full, with the rest retrieved from reference TRBV28 and TRBJ1-5, is DVKVTQSSRYLVKRTGEKVFLECVQDMDHENMFWYRQDPGLGLRLIYFSYDVKMKEKGDIPEGYSVSREKKERFSLILESASTNQTSMYLCASSLEDRRNQPQHFGDGTRLSIL.

V is TRBV27 and J is TRBJ2-5, with 16 bases matching TRBD2. There are 17 residues in the CDR3. V was clipped by 5 bases and J by 1 base; unmatched bases: 4. Germline CDR1 reads MNHEY; CDR2 reads SMNVEV (reference sequence). The CDR3 reads CASSPGTSGGAQETQYF. DNA for the CDR3: TGTGCCAGCAGTCCTGGGACTAGCGGGGGGGCCCAAGAGACCCAGTACTTC.

This chain connects TRBV5-4 to TRBJ2-7; D not certain. The CDR3 runs 14 residues. The V and J ends lost 0 bases and 0 bases respectively, with 7 bases between them. The germline gives CDR1 SGHNT, CDR2 YYREEE (reference sequence). CDR3 region: CASSLEGDSYEQYF. Written as DNA, the CDR3 is TGTGCCAGCAGCTTGGAAGGAGACTCCTACGAGCAGTACTTC.

The rearrangement uses TRBV4-1 and TRBJ2-1; D perhaps matches TRBD2 (6 bases). Germline V lookup: CDR1 MGHRA, CDR2 YSYEKL. With 2 bases removed from V and 8 bases from J, the gap between germline ends came to 19 bases. This CDR3 region has 16 residues. The CDR3 sequence: CASSQPGVGGDDEQFF. CDR3 coding DNA: TGCGCCAGCAGCCAACCCGGCGTGGGAGGTGACGATGAGCAGTTCTTC.

This chain links TRBV5-1 with TRBJ2-2; D is unresolved. This CDR3 is built from 16 residues. The V end was cut by 2 bases, the J end by 0 bases, with 11 bases between. Germline V CDR1 and CDR2: SGHRS, YFSETQ. The CDR3 is CASSFSQSPNTGELFF. The CDR3 DNA reads as TGCGCCAGCAGCTTTAGCCAATCCCCGAACACCGGGGAGCTGTTTTTT. Full variable domain (rest looked up from reference TRBV5-1 and TRBJ2-2): KAGVTQTPRYLIKTRGQQVTLSCSPISGHRSVSWYQQTPGQGLQFLFEYFSETQRNKGNFPGRFSGRQFSNSRSEMNVSTLELGDSALYLCASSFSQSPNTGELFFGEGSRLTVL.

This clone was detected only a few times. The J gene is TRBJ2-1, the V gene TRBV30; a possible D gene is TRBD2 (6 bases). Germline CDR1 is GTSNPN and CDR2 is SVGIG (reference sequence). The V end was cut by 2 bases, the J end by 9 bases, with 17 bases between. This CDR3 is built from 14 residues. The CDR3 loop reads CAWSPPGLPAEQFF. DNA of the CDR3: TGTGCCTGGAGTCCCCCGGGACTCCCCGCTGAGCAGTTCTTC.

The genes are TRBV5-1 and TRBJ2-7, with 7 bases fitting TRBD1. The CDR3 runs 14 residues. J gave up 2 bases and V 4 bases, and 6 bases lay outside the gene matches. CDR1 is SGHRS and CDR2 is YFSETQ in the germline V gene. CDR3 amino acids: CASSPGTDPYEQYF. The CDR3 nucleotides read TGCGCCAGCAGCCCTGGGACAGACCCCTACGAGCAGTACTTC.

This chain joins TRBV10-3 and TRBJ2-3; the match to TRBD2 covers 7 bases. After removal of 1 base from V and 1 base from J, the junction contained 5 bases not matched to a gene. The germline gives CDR1 ENHRY, CDR2 SYGVKD. CDR3 size: 16 residues. CDR3: CAISEWGGTGTDTQYF. In DNA, the CDR3 is TGTGCCATCAGTGAGTGGGGGGGAACTGGCACAGATACGCAGTATTTT.

This clone was picked up a small number of times. This chain uses TRBV28 with TRBJ2-5; weak D call: TRBD2 (5 bases). Deletions cut 5 bases from V and 3 bases from J, with 13 bases between. The V gene's germline CDR1 is MDHEN and CDR2 SYDVKM. The CDR3 loop spans 14 amino acids. The CDR3 DNA sequence: TGTGCCAGCAGTCCACGAGGGATGGAAGAGACCCAGTACTTC. As protein: CASSPRGMEETQYF.

This clone was seen a few times. This CDR3 is CATSKSFGGSYNEQFF. In DNA, the CDR3 is TGTGCCACCAGCAAAAGTTTCGGCGGTTCCTACAATGAGCAGTTCTTC. This chain links TRBV15 with TRBJ2-1, with unresolved D. This CDR3 comprises 16 residues. The germline V gene encodes CDR1 LNHNV and CDR2 YYDKDF (reference sequence). V was pared by 4 bases and J by 1 base, with 14 bases between.